This T cell receptor (beta chain) comes out of a study of cytomegalovirus exposure and HLA in healthy donors. Primers included in the PCR were 60 Vbeta and 13 Jbeta primers. TCRdb keeps only in-frame clones here, not all; method: immunoSEQ multiplex PCR. Of nearly 200,000 clones in the sample, roughly 83% are singletons; the top ten hold 0.35% to 0.5%. Trimming left V 6 bases short and J 2 bases short, with 10 bases between. This CDR3 comprises 13 residues. The germline V gene has CDR1 SGHTA and CDR2 FQGTGA. About this clone: Its specificity is unknown.

Findings of the study overall: A later analysis reportedly identified an Asian-associated ancestry cluster as carrying fewer N-insertions than the 666-donor mean. Per a prior analysis, the majority of TCR beta V segments were productive roughly 87% or roughly 30% of the time. Equally common other TCR beta chains were less clonally expanded than HLA-associated ones, a later analysis found. An assumption of roughly uniform sequencing depth across donors underlay the presence/absence analyses.

The source of this sequence is a male donor in good health and CMV-seropositive. The chain is built from TRBV7-3 and TRBJ2-5; D may be TRBD1 (6 bases). The specimen was PBMCs. In nucleotides, the CDR3 is TGTGCCAGCAGTGGGACATATCAAGAGACCCAGTACTTC. This translates into CASSGTYQETQYF.